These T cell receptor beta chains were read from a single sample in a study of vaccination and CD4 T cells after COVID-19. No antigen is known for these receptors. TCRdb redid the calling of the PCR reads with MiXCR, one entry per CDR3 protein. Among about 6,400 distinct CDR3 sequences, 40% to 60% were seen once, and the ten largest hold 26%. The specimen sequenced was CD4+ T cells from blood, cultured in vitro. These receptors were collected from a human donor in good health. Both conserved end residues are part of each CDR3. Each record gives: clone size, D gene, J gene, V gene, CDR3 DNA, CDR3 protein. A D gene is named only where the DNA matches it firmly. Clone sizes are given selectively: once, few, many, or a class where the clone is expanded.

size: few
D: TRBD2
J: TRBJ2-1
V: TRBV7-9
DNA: TGTGCCAGCAGCTTAGGGCTAGCGGGAGTCGTTGAGCAGTTCTTC
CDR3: CASSLGLAGVVEQFF

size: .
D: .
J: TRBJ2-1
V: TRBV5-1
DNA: TGCGCCAGCAGCAGGGACACCTCGGGGGCCGGTGAGCAGTTCTTC
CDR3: CASSRDTSGAGEQFF

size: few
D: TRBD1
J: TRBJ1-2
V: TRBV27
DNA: TGTGCCAGCAGGGTAGGGGGCGCAGACTATGGCTACACCTTC
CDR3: CASRVGGADYGYTF

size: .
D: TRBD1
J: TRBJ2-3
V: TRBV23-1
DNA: TGCGCCAGCAGTCAAGCGGGACAGGGGATCACAGATACGCAGTATTTT
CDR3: CASSQAGQGITDTQYF

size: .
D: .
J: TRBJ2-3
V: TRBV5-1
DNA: TGCGCCAGCAGCGCCCTTCCGCCTACAGGGTGGAAGGGAGATACGCAGTATTTT
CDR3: CASSALPPTGWKGDTQYF

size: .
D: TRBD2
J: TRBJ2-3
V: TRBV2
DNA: TGTGCCAGCAGGGCCGGGACTAGCGGCGGGGATACGCAGTATTTT
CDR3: CASRAGTSGGDTQYF

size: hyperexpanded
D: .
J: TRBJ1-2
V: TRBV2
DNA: TGTGCCACACGGAGAGGACAGTCCGGCTACACCTTC
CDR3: CATRRGQSGYTF

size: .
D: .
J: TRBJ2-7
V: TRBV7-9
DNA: TGTGCCAGCAGCCCCCAGGTGCAGGTCGTATCCTACGAGCAGTACTTC
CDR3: CASSPQVQVVSYEQYF

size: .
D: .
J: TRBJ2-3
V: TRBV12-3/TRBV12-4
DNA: TGTGCCAGCAGTTTAGGAACGGGAAGGGTACAGTATTTT
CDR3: CASSLGTGRVQYF

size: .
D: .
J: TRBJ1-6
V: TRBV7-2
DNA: TGTGCCAGCAGCTCCGGACAGCCAAATTCACCCCTCCACTTT
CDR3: CASSSGQPNSPLHF

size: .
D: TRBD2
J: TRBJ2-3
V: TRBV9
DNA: TGTGCCAGCAGCGGACCCACTAGCGGGGGGGCCGGCACAGATACGCAGTATTTT
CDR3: CASSGPTSGGAGTDTQYF

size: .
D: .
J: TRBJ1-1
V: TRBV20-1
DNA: TGCAGTGCTAGAGATCAAAGGGGGGCCTCCATCCGGGCTTTCTTT
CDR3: CSARDQRGASIRAFF

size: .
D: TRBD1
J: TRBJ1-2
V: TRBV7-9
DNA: TGTGCCAGCAGCTTATCAGGGGGCCAGAACTATGGCTACACCTTC
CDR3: CASSLSGGQNYGYTF

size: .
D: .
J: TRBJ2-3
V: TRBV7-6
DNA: TGTGCCAGCAGCTTCCTAACAGATACGCAGTATTTT
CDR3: CASSFLTDTQYF

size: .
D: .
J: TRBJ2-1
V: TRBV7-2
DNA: TGTGCCAGCACCAGATCGGGGGAGTACAATGAGCAGTTCTTC
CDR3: CASTRSGEYNEQFF

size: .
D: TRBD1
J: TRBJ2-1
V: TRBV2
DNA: TGTGCCAGCAGCGGCGAGGGGACAGGGAGGCAGTTCTTC
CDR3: CASSGEGTGRQFF

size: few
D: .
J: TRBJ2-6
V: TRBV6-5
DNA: TGTGCCAGCAGTTTTCCCCCAAAATCTGGGGCCAACGTCCTGACTTTC
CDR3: CASSFPPKSGANVLTF

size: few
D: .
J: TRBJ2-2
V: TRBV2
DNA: TGTGCCAGCAGTGAAGTTGACACCGGGGAGCTGTTTTTT
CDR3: CASSEVDTGELFF

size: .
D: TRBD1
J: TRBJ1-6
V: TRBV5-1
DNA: TGCGCCAGCAGCTCCCGGGACAGATATAATTCACCCCTCCACTTT
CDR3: CASSSRDRYNSPLHF

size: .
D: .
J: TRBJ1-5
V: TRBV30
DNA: TGTGCCTGTTCGAGCGGCCGGGGGCCCCAGCATTTT
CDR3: CACSSGRGPQHF

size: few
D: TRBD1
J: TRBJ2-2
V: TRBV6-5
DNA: TGTGCCAGCAGTTCCGGGACAGGGTACGGGGAGCTGTTTTTT
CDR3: CASSSGTGYGELFF

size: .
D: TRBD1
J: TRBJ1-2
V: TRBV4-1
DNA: TGCGCCAGCAGCCGCTCCCATACACAGGGGGCTTGGGGCTACACCTTC
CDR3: CASSRSHTQGAWGYTF

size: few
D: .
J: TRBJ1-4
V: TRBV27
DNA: TGTGCCAGCACCCCCACGGGGAGGGCTAATGAAAAACTGTTTTTT
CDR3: CASTPTGRANEKLFF

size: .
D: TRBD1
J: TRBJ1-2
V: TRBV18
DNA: TGTGCCAGCTCACCGAAGCTACCGGGACAGGGGGTCTATGGCTACACCTTC
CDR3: CASSPKLPGQGVYGYTF

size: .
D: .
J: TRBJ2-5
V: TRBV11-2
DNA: TGTGCCAGCAGCTTACCGACCGGAATCCAAGAGACCCAGTACTTC
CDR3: CASSLPTGIQETQYF

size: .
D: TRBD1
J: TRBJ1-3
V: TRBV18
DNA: TGTGCCAGCTCACCCAGGGACAGGGTTGGAAACACCATATATTTT
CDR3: CASSPRDRVGNTIYF

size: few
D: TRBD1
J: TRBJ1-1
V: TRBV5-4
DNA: TGTGCCAGCAGCCCATCGACAGGGGAGAACACTGAAGCTTTCTTT
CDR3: CASSPSTGENTEAFF

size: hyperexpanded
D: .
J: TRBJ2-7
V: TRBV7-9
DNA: TGTGCCAGCAAAGGCAGTCTTTCCTACGAGCAGTACTTC
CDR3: CASKGSLSYEQYF

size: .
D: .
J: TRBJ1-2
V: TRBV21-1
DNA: TGTGCCAGCAGCCAAGCTAACTATGGCTACACCTTC
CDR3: CASSQANYGYTF

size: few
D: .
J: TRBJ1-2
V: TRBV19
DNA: TGTGCCACCCAACCGACAAGTAACTATGGCTACACCTTC
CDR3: CATQPTSNYGYTF

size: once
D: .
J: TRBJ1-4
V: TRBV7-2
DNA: TGTGCCAGCAGCTCCTACGACAACTCCGGGGCTGAAAAACTGTTTTTT
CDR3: CASSSYDNSGAEKLFF

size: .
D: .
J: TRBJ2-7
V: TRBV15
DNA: TGTGCCACCAGCAGAGGGCAGCTCTACGAGCAGTACTTC
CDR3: CATSRGQLYEQYF

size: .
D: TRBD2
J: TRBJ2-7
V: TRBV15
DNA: TGTGCCACCAGCAGCCTAGGACTAGCGGGAGGGCCCGCACGTGAGCAGTACTTC
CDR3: CATSSLGLAGGPAREQYF

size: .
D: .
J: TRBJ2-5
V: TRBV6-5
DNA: TGTGCCAGCAGTTACGGTGTAGCGCAAGAGACCCAGTACTTC
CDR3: CASSYGVAQETQYF

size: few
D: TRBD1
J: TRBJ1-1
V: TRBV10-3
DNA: TGTGCCATCGGGGGACAGCCGAGCACTGAAGCTTTCTTT
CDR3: CAIGGQPSTEAFF

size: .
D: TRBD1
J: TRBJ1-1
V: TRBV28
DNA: TGTGCCAGCAGTCAAGACAGGGTTCCCACTGAAGCTTTCTTT
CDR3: CASSQDRVPTEAFF

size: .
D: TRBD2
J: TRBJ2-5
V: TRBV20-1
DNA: TGCAGTGCTCCACTAGCGGGAGGGGGAGAGACCCAGTACTTC
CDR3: CSAPLAGGGETQYF

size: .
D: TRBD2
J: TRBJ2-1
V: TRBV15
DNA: TGTGCCACCAGCAAAAAGACTAGCGGGAGCTTGAATGAGCAGTTCTTC
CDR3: CATSKKTSGSLNEQFF

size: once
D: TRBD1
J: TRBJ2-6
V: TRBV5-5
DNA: TGTGCCAGCAGCTTGACCGGGACAGGAAACTCTGGGGCCAACGTCCTGACTTTC
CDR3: CASSLTGTGNSGANVLTF

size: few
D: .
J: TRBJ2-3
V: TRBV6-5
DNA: TGTGCCAGCAGTTACTCGGGCTCTCTCGATCTAGGGGGGGGAACGCAGTATTTT
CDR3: CASSYSGSLDLGGGTQYF

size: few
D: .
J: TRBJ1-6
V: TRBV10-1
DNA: TGCGCCAGCAGTGACAGGGGTAATTCACCCCTCCACTTT
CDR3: CASSDRGNSPLHF

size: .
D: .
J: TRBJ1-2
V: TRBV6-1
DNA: TGTGCCAGCAGGGAACCTCGGGGGGATGGTGGCTACACCTTC
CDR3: CASREPRGDGGYTF

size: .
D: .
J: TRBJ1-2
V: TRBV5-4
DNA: TGTGCCAGCAGCTTGGAGGCCCGGGCCGGCAGCTATGGCTACACCTTC
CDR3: CASSLEARAGSYGYTF

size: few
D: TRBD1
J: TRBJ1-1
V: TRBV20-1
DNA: TGCAGTGCCGGGTTCCGGACAGGGTATAATGAAGCTTTCTTT
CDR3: CSAGFRTGYNEAFF

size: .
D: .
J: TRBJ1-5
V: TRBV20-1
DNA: TGCAGTGCTAGAGTCGGGGAGGGCAATCAGCCCCAGCATTTT
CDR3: CSARVGEGNQPQHF